This TCR beta chain derives from a study of blood T cells in healthy people across ages. Study-wide results and caveats: Reliance upon unsorted PBMCs precluded definitive naive versus antigen-experienced comparison.

This CDR3 spans 12 amino acids. Germline CDR1 SQVTM, CDR2 ANQGSEA. Trimming took 6 bases from V and 4 from J, leaving 10 bases between them. Isolation of PBMCs gave at least 7 million cells per sample. Primed by a sample-barcoded 5' primer and a J-beta primer mix, a second PCR proceeded for about 6 to 12 cycles. Each CDR3 protein is one row after TCRdb ran MiXCR on the 5' RACE reads. The data contain around 790,000 distinct CDR3 sequences, roughly 44% of them singletons. Worth noting for this clonotype: What it binds is unknown.

Specimen: blood. The sequence derives from a man aged 60 to 69 in good health. The rearrangement joins TRBV29-1 to TRBJ1-5, with a possible D match to TRBD1 (5 bases). The CDR3 sequence: CSVQGANQPQHF. In nucleotides, the CDR3 is TGCAGCGTGCAAGGGGCGAATCAGCCCCAGCATTTT.